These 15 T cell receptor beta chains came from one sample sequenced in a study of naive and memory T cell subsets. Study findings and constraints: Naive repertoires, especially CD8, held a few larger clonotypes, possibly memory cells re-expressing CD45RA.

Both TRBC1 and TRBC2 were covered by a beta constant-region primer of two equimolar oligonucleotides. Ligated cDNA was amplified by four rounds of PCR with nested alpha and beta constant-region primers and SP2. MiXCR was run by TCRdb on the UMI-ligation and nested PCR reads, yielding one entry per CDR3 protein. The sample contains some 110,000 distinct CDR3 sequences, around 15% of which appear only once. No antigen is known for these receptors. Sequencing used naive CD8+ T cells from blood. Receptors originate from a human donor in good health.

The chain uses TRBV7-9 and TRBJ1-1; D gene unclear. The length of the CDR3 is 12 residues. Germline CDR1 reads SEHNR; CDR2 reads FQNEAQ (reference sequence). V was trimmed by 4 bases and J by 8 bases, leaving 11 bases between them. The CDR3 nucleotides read TGTGCCAGCAGCTCCATGGAGGACGAAGCTTTCTTT. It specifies CASSSMEDEAFF.

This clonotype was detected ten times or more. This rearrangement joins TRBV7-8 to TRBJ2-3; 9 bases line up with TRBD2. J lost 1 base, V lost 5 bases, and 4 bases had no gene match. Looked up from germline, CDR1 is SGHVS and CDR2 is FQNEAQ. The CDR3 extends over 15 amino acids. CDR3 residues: CASSMRLAGTDTQYF. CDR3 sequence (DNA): TGTGCCAGCAGCATGAGACTAGCGGGCACAGATACGCAGTATTTT.

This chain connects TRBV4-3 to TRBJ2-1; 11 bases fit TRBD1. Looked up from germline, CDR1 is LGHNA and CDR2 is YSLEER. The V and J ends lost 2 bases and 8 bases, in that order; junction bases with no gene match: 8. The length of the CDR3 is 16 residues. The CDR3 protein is CASSQPGQGAIDEQFF. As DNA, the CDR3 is TGCGCCAGCAGCCAACCCGGACAGGGGGCGATTGATGAGCAGTTCTTC.

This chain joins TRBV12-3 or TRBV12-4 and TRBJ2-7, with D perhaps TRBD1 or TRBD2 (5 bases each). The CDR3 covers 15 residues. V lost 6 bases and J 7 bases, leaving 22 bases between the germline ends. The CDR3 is CASSPPLGPLEEQYF. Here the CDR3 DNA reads TGTGCCAGCAGCCCCCCTCTGGGACCCCTGGAGGAGCAGTACTTC.

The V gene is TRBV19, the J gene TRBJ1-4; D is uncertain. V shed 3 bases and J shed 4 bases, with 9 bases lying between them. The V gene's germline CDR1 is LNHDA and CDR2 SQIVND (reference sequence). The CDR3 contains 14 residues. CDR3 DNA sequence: TGTGCCAGTAGTATCTGGGAAGATAATGAAAAACTGTTTTTT. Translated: CASSIWEDNEKLFF.

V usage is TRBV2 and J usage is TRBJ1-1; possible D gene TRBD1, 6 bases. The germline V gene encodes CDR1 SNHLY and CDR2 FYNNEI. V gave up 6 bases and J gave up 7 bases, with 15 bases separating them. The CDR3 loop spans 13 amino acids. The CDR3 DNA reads TGTGCCAGCAGAGCATCAGGGGCATTTGAAGCTTTCTTT. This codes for CASRASGAFEAFF. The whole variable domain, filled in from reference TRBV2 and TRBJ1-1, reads EPEVTQTPSHQVTQMGQEVILRCVPISNHLYFYWYRQILGQKVEFLVSFYNNEISEKSEIFDDQFSVERPDGSNFTLKIRSTKLEDSAMYFCASRASGAFEAFFGQGTRLTVV.

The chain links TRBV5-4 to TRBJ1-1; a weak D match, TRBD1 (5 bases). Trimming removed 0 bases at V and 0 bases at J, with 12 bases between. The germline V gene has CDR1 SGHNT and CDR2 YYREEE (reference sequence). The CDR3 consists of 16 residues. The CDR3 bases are TGTGCCAGCAGCTTGGGGGGGGACGAATTGAACACTGAAGCTTTCTTT. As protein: CASSLGGDELNTEAFF.

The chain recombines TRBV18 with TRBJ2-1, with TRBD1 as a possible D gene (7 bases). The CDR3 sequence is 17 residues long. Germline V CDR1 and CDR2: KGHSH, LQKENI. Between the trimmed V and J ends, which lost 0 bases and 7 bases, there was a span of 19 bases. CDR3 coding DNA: TGTGCCAGCTCACCACCGGGACTGGACAGGATGCGGAATGAGCAGTTCTTC. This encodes CASSPPGLDRMRNEQFF.

CDR3 protein: CASSQQGAPTYEQYF. CDR3 DNA: TGCGCCAGCAGCCAACAGGGGGCCCCCACCTACGAGCAGTACTTC. This rearrangement joins TRBV4-3 to TRBJ2-7; 8 bases map to TRBD1. The length of the CDR3 is 15 residues. Germline V gene sequence: CDR1 LGHNA, CDR2 YSLEER. The V gene end was trimmed by 2 bases and the J gene end by 2 bases; junction bases not matched to a gene: 5.

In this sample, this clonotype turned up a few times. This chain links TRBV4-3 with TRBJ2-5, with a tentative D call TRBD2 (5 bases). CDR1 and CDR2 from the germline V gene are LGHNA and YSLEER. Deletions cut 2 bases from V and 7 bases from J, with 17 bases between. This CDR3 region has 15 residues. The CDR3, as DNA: TGCGCCAGCAGCCAAACCCGGGGTCAAGAGTGGACCCAGTACTTC. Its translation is CASSQTRGQEWTQYF.

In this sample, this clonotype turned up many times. CDR3 nucleotides: TGCAGCGTTGGGGCTACTAGCGGGGTAGAGACCCAGTACTTC. This sequence encodes CSVGATSGVETQYF. This chain uses TRBV29-1 with TRBJ2-5; TRBD2 matches 10 bases. The CDR3 sequence is 14 residues long. The V gene's germline CDR1 is SQVTM and CDR2 ANQGSEA. Trimming cost V 4 bases and J 4 bases; bases outside gene matches: 6.

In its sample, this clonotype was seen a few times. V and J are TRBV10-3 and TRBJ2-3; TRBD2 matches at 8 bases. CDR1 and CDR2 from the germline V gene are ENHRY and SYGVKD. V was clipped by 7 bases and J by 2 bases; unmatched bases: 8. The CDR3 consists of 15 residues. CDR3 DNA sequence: TGTGCCATCAATGGCCGCGGGGGGTACACAGATACGCAGTATTTT. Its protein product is CAINGRGGYTDTQYF.

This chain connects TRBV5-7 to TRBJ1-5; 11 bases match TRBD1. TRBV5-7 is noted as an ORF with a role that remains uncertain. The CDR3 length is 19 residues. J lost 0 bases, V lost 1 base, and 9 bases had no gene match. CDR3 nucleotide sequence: TGTGCCAGCAGCTTGACCGGGACAGGGGGAGATTATAGCAATCAGCCCCAGCATTTT. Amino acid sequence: CASSLTGTGGDYSNQPQHF.

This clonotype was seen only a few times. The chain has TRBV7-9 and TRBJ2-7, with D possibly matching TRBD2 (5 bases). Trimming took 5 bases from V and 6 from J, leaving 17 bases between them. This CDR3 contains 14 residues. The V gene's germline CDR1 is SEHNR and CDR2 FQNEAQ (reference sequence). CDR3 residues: CASSPDGAAVEQYF. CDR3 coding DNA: TGTGCCAGCAGCCCCGACGGAGCGGCTGTCGAGCAGTACTTC.

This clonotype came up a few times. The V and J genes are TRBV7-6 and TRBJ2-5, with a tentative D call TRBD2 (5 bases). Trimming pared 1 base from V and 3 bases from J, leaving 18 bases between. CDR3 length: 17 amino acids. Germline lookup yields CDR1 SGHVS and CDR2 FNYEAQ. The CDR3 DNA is TGTGCCAGCAGCTTAGATGACTTTCGGGAAGCCGAAGAGACCCAGTACTTC. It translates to CASSLDDFREAEETQYF.